This TCR beta chain was sequenced in a study of shared clonotypes between healthy human individuals. Assay: immunoSEQ multiplex PCR; the TCRdb copy retains only in-frame clones and omits some. Of approximately 1.5 million clones detected, less than 99% appear once; the ten largest clones hold about 0.34%. Material: naive CD4+ T cells sorted from blood. As to subset: CD45RA+ positively selected. The source is a man in his thirties or forties in good health.

This CDR3 is CASKAGREGRSKNIQYF. As DNA, the CDR3 is TGTGCCAGCAAAGCGGGGCGGGAGGGCCGGTCCAAAAACATTCAGTACTTC. J is TRBJ2-4 and V is TRBV2; 9 bases are shared with TRBD2. Germline-derived CDR1 and CDR2 are SNHLY and FYNNEI. The CDR3 totals 17 residues. The junction had 12 bases not matched to a gene; V was cut back by 7 bases and J by 2 bases.